This paragraph covers one TCR beta chain sequence. Its antigen remains unidentified. Additional DNA sequences in this sample encode the identical CDR3. Unexposed donor CD4+ T cells date from about 2011-2018, before the COVID-19 pandemic. CD4+ T cells were isolated from the cells after 10 days of culture. This entry comes from a study of CD4 T cells in relation to SARS-CoV-2 and coronaviruses. Overall study: The negative reference was HIV-1 Nef peptide pool or peptide-free culture.

Generated by immunoSEQ multiplex PCR, the TCRdb table keeps only in-frame clones and is missing some. The top ten clones hold less than 11% of a sample with about 26,000 clones, more than 65% of them seen once. The sequenced sample consisted of CD4+ T cells from PBMCs, cultured in vitro. The TCR was taken from a human donor in good health.

The CDR3 loop is CASSPPGNQPQHF. The CDR3 DNA follows: TGTGCCAGCAGCCCCCCAGGCAATCAGCCCCAGCATTTT. The V and J genes are TRBV3-1 (or the pseudogene TRBV3-2) and TRBJ1-5, with D hard to call. The V end was cut by 4 bases, the J end by 2 bases, with 6 bases between. This CDR3 is 13 amino acids long. Germline V gene data show CDR1 as LGHDT and CDR2 as YNNKEL (reference sequence).